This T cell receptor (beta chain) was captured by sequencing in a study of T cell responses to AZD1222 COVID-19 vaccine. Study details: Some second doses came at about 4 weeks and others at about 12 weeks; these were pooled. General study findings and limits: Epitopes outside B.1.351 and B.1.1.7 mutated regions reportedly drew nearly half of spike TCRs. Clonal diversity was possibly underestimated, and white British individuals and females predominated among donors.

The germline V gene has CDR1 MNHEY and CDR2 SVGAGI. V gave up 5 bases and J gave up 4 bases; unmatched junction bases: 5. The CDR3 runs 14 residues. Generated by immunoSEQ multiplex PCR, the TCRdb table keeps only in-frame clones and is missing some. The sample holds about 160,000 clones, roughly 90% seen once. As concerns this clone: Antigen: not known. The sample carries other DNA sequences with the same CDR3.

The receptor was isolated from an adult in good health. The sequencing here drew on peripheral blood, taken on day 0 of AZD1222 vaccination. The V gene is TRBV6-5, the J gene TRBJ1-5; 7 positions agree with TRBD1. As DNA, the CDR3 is TGTGCCAGCAGTCGACAGGGTGGAAATCAGCCCCAGCATTTT. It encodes CASSRQGGNQPQHF.